This T cell receptor beta chain was sequenced in a study of blood T cell repertoires in COVID-19. Study context: Sites across the United States, Italy and Spain contributed samples from acute and convalescent COVID-19. Sources were T cells, B-cell-depleted T cells, or PBMCs; the material itself was cDNA or gDNA.

The CDR3 runs 14 residues. The V gene's germline CDR1 is SGHTA and CDR2 FQGNSA. V lost 5 bases, J lost 7 bases, and 7 bases stayed unmatched. Source study methods: Using reference gene primer amplification, nucleated cell counts were estimated. The repertoire was sequenced with immunoSEQ multiplex PCR; TCRdb's copy has only in-frame clones and lacks some. V, J and clone size are those of that table, while D and trimming were read from the DNA. The data show 150,000 to 200,000 clones, around 86% seen once. V gene TRBV7-2 combines with J gene TRBJ2-5; 10 bases match TRBD2. The sequenced sample was peripheral blood. The sequence was collected from a man aged 50 to 60 with active or convalescent COVID-19. The CDR3 is CASSSSGGLGTQYF. Here the CDR3 DNA reads TGTGCCAGCAGCAGTAGCGGGGGGTTGGGGACCCAGTACTTC.